In its sample, the clone carrying this T cell receptor (beta chain) was seen a few times. Unique molecular identifiers were added to individual cDNA molecules. TCRdb passed the 5' RACE reads through MiXCR, listing each CDR3 protein once. The repertoire holds more than 75,000 distinct CDR3 sequences, with less than 15% as singletons. The entry originates in a study of early T cells in non-severe SARS-CoV-2 infection. CDR1 and CDR2 (germline): SGHTA, FQGNSA. Trimming removed 6 bases from V and 1 base from J, with 15 bases in between. CDR3 length equals 15 residues. The gene calls are TRBV7-2 and TRBJ1-1; D remains unclear. What was sequenced was whole blood. The sequence derives from an adult who was a healthcare worker with PCR-confirmed SARS-CoV-2 infection or an uninfected control (not recorded which). The DNA of the CDR3 is TGTGCCAGCAGTCTAAATGGAGTCAAGAACACTGAAGCTTTCTTT. Residues: CASSLNGVKNTEAFF.